Listed below are T cell receptor beta chains from one sample, sequenced in a study of blood T cell repertoires in COVID-19. Clones were sequenced by immunoSEQ multiplex PCR, and TCRdb holds only the in-frame ones, with some missing. The data show some 350,000 clones, about 87% seen once. The material sequenced was peripheral blood. The receptors were gathered from a woman aged 45 to 65 with COVID-19, enrolled during active disease. Both conserved end residues are part of each CDR3. The D gene is left open where the match is weak. Some rows have no size entry. The others give once, few or many, or a class for an expanded clone.

J gene	clone size	V gene	D gene	CDR3 length	CDR3 protein	CDR3 DNA
TRBJ2-3	.	TRBV3-1/TRBV3-2	TRBD1	18	CASSQRVVLRGTGNTQYF	TGTGCCAGCAGCCAAAGAGTCGTGTTGAGGGGGACAGGAAATACGCAGTATTTT
TRBJ1-2	.	TRBV29-1	TRBD1	13	CSVQGQGTNGYTF	TGCAGCGTTCAAGGACAGGGGACAAATGGCTACACCTTC
TRBJ2-3	.	TRBV12-5	.	15	CASGKTGLNTDTQYF	TGTGCTAGTGGCAAGACAGGTTTAAACACAGATACGCAGTATTTT
TRBJ2-5	once	TRBV30	TRBD2	13	CACRLAGTPNQYF	TGTGCCTGTAGACTAGCGGGTACCCCGAACCAGTACTTC
TRBJ1-5	.	TRBV21-1	.	19	CASSKVSTRGTGTNQPQHF	TGTGCCAGCAGCAAAGTTTCTACCAGAGGAACAGGGACCAATCAGCCCCAGCATTTT
TRBJ2-2	.	TRBV10-2	.	13	CASLNGHTGELFF	TGCGCCAGCCTCAATGGGCACACCGGGGAGCTGTTTTTT
TRBJ1-2	once	TRBV27	TRBD1	13	CASSQDRGYGYTF	TGTGCCAGCAGCCAGGACAGGGGATATGGCTACACCTTC
TRBJ2-5	.	TRBV29-1	.	12	CSVVQGVQTQYF	TGCAGCGTTGTGCAGGGTGTTCAGACCCAGTACTTC
TRBJ1-2	.	TRBV30	TRBD1	13	CALGDRARYGYTF	TGTGCCCTTGGGGACAGGGCACGCTATGGCTACACCTTC
TRBJ2-7	.	TRBV2	TRBD2	13	CATRTSGTYEQYF	TGTGCCACCAGGACTAGCGGTACCTACGAGCAGTACTTC
TRBJ2-2	.	TRBV30	TRBD1	14	CAWSGTGWTGELFF	TGTGCCTGGAGTGGGACAGGGTGGACCGGGGAGCTGTTTTTT
TRBJ1-2	.	TRBV5-6	.	15	CASSLVGVTNYGYTF	TGTGCCAGCAGCTTGGTCGGAGTGACCAACTATGGCTACACCTTC
TRBJ2-2	.	TRBV5-1	.	14	CASRRTTNTGELFF	TGCGCCAGCAGGAGGACAACGAACACCGGGGAGCTGTTTTTT
TRBJ1-2	.	TRBV9	.	12	CASSVVGGGYTF	TGTGCCAGCAGCGTAGTAGGGGGAGGCTACACCTTC
TRBJ2-3	.	TRBV6-6	TRBD2	15	CASNNPTSGRGTQYF	TGTGCCAGCAACAACCCAACTAGCGGGAGAGGCACGCAGTATTTT
TRBJ1-1	once	TRBV19	.	16	CASSIFRAARNTEAFF	TGTGCCAGTAGTATCTTCAGGGCAGCGAGAAACACTGAAGCTTTCTTT
TRBJ2-3	.	TRBV30	.	13	CAWSVGGGDTQYF	TGTGCCTGGAGTGTAGGGGGAGGGGATACGCAGTATTTT
TRBJ1-1	.	TRBV12-5	.	14	CASGLGQVNTEAFF	TGTGCTAGTGGTTTGGGACAGGTGAACACTGAAGCTTTCTTT
TRBJ2-5	few	TRBV6-4	TRBD2	18	CASSDEGTSGAFQETQYF	TGTGCCAGCAGTGACGAGGGGACTAGCGGAGCTTTCCAAGAGACCCAGTACTTC
TRBJ1-1	once	TRBV6-5	.	14	CASSPRGLNTEAFF	TGTGCCAGCAGTCCGCGAGGGCTGAACACTGAAGCTTTCTTT
TRBJ1-5	.	TRBV7-9	TRBD1	14	CASSADRDRQPQHF	TGTGCCAGCAGCGCGGACAGGGATAGGCAGCCCCAGCATTTT
TRBJ2-1	few	TRBV6-1	TRBD2	14	CASSEWTSVNEQFF	TGTGCCAGCAGTGAATGGACTAGCGTTAATGAGCAGTTCTTC
TRBJ1-1	.	TRBV19	.	13	CASSWDMNTEAFF	TGTGCCAGTAGTTGGGACATGAACACTGAAGCTTTCTTT
TRBJ2-7	few	TRBV7-8	TRBD1	13	CASSRDRGWEQYF	TGTGCCAGCAGCCGGGACAGGGGGTGGGAGCAGTACTTC
TRBJ1-4	.	TRBV5-1	TRBD1	16	CASSVGQGVTNEKLFF	TGCGCCAGCAGCGTGGGACAGGGGGTTACTAATGAAAAACTGTTTTTT
TRBJ2-1	once	TRBV13	TRBD1	15	CASSRTGGGYNEQFF	TGTGCCAGCAGTCGGACAGGGGGCGGTTACAATGAGCAGTTCTTC
TRBJ2-1	.	TRBV2	.	13	CASSVIRGNEQFF	TGTGCCAGCAGTGTGATTAGGGGGAATGAGCAGTTCTTC
TRBJ2-2	.	TRBV4-1	.	16	CASSQRGGKDTGELFF	TGCGCCAGCAGCCAAAGAGGGGGAAAGGACACCGGGGAGCTGTTTTTT
TRBJ1-1	.	TRBV2	.	13	CASTQGLNTEAFF	TGTGCCAGCACCCAGGGGTTAAACACTGAAGCTTTCTTT
TRBJ2-1	.	TRBV27	TRBD1	15	CASSSLQGALGEQFF	TGTGCCAGCAGTTCCCTACAGGGGGCGCTGGGTGAGCAGTTCTTC
TRBJ2-7	.	TRBV11-3	.	14	CASSPRTYSYEQYF	TGTGCCAGCAGCCCTCGGACTTACTCCTACGAGCAGTACTTC
TRBJ2-5	.	TRBV3-1/TRBV3-2	.	17	CASSQGTGEPYQETQYF	TGTGCCAGCAGCCAAGGAACTGGGGAGCCATACCAAGAGACCCAGTACTTC
TRBJ1-6	few	TRBV3-1/TRBV3-2	.	17	CASSQDRSRGYNSPLHF	TGTGCCAGCAGCCAAGACCGTTCGCGGGGCTATAATTCACCCCTCCACTTT
TRBJ1-5	.	TRBV6-4	.	14	CASSALQGNQPQHF	TGTGCCAGCAGTGCTCTCCAGGGCAATCAGCCCCAGCATTTT
TRBJ2-7	.	TRBV30	.	14	CAWSVSRSGDEQYF	TGTGCCTGGAGTGTTTCCCGATCTGGAGACGAGCAGTACTTC
TRBJ2-5	.	TRBV15	.	14	CATSNRQTKETQYF	TGTGCCACCAGCAATCGACAGACAAAAGAGACCCAGTACTTC
TRBJ2-3	.	TRBV11-2	.	15	CASSLTALSTDTQYF	TGTGCCAGCAGCTTAACAGCCCTGTCCACAGATACGCAGTATTTT
TRBJ2-3	.	TRBV19	.	15	CASSKTDLLADTQYF	TGTGCCAGTAGTAAAACGGACTTATTGGCAGATACGCAGTATTTT
TRBJ2-7	.	TRBV11-3	TRBD1	14	CASSPGQGVREQYF	TGTGCCAGCAGCCCGGGACAGGGTGTACGCGAGCAGTACTTC
TRBJ1-2	.	TRBV19	TRBD1	15	CASSMGTGIWYGYTF	TGTGCCAGTAGTATGGGGACAGGGATATGGTATGGCTACACCTTC
TRBJ2-1	.	TRBV10-1	TRBD1	17	CASSGGPGQGIYNEQFF	TGCGCCAGCAGCGGGGGACCGGGACAGGGGATCTACAATGAGCAGTTCTTC
TRBJ1-1	.	TRBV18	.	15	CASSPREVQNTEAFF	TGTGCCAGCTCACCCCGGGAGGTTCAGAACACTGAAGCTTTCTTT
TRBJ2-2	.	TRBV29-1	TRBD1	14	CSVDPGQGGGELFF	TGCAGCGTAGATCCGGGACAGGGAGGCGGGGAGCTGTTTTTT
TRBJ1-4	few	TRBV9	.	15	CASSVQGGTNEKLFF	TGTGCCAGCAGCGTTCAGGGCGGAACTAATGAAAAACTGTTTTTT
TRBJ2-7	.	TRBV7-3	.	17	CASSLLTDGPLSYEQYF	TGTGCCAGCAGCCTACTCACAGACGGTCCCCTCTCCTACGAGCAGTACTTC
TRBJ2-7	.	TRBV2	.	14	CASSEQGGHYEQYF	TGTGCCAGCAGCGAACAGGGAGGGCACTACGAGCAGTACTTC
TRBJ2-5	.	TRBV7-2	.	15	CASSLKSGPVETQYF	TGTGCCAGCAGCTTAAAAAGCGGGCCGGTGGAGACCCAGTACTTC
TRBJ2-1	.	TRBV18	.	15	CASSPTPGSYNEQFF	TGTGCCAGCTCGCCGACCCCAGGATCCTACAATGAGCAGTTCTTC
TRBJ2-7	few	TRBV5-6	.	15	CASRKPLGSSYEQYF	TGTGCCAGCAGGAAACCCTTGGGCAGCTCCTACGAGCAGTACTTC
TRBJ1-2	.	TRBV5-8	.	13	CASSLGWSYGYTF	TGTGCCAGCAGCTTGGGCTGGAGCTATGGCTACACCTTC
TRBJ2-1	.	TRBV19	.	11	CASSLDRRQFF	TGTGCCAGTAGCCTCGACAGGAGGCAGTTCTTC
TRBJ1-2	.	TRBV10-2	.	14	CASRGLGGNYGYTF	TGCGCCAGCCGTGGACTCGGGGGGAACTATGGCTACACCTTC
TRBJ1-5	.	TRBV4-1	.	15	CASSQDQVGTQPQHF	TGCGCCAGCAGCCAAGATCAGGTAGGGACACAGCCCCAGCATTTT